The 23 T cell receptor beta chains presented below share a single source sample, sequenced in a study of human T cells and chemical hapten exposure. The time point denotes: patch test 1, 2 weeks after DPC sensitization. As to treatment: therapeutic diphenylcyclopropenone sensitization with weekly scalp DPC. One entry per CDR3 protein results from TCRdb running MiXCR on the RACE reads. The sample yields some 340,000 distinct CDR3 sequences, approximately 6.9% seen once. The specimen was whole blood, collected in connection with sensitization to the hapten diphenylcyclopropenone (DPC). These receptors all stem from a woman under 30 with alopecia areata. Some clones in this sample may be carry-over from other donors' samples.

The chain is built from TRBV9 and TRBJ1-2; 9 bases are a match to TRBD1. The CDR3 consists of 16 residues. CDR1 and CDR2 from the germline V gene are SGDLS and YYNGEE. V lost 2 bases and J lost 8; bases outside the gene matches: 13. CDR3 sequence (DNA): TGTGCCAGCAGCGTCGAGGCCTGGGGACAGGGATGGGGCTACACCTTC. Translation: CASSVEAWGQGWGYTF.

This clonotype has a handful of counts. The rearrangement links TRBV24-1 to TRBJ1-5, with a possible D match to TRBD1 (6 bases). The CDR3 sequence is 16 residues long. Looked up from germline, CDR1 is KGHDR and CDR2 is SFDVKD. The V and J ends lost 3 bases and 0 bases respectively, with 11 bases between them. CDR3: CATSDSGGPSNQPQHF. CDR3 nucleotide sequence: TGTGCCACCAGTGATAGCGGGGGCCCTAGCAATCAGCCCCAGCATTTT.

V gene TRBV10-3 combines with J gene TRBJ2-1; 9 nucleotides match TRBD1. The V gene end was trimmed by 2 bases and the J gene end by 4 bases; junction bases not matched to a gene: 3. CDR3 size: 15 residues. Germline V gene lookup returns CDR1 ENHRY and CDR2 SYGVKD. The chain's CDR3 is CAISEPGQGYNEQFF. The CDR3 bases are TGTGCCATCAGTGAGCCGGGACAGGGTTACAATGAGCAGTTCTTC.

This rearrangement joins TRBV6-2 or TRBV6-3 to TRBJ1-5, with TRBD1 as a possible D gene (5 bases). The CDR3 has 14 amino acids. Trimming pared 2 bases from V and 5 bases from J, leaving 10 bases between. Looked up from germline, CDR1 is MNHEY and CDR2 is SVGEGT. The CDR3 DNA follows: TGTGCCAGCAGTTACGGCAGGGACGATCAGCCCCAGCATTTT. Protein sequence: CASSYGRDDQPQHF.

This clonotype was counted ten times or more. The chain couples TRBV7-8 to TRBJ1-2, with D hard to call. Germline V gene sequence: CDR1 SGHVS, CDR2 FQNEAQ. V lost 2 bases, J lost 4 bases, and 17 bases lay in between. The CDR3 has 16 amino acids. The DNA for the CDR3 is TGTGCCAGCAGCTTAACTAGACTAGGGAGTTCCTATGGCTACACCTTC. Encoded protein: CASSLTRLGSSYGYTF. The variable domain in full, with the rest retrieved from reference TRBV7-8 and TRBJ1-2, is GAGVSQSPRYKVAKRGQDVALRCDPISGHVSLFWYQQALGQGPEFLTYFQNEAQLDKSGLPSDRFFAERPEGSVSTLKIQRTQQEDSAVYLCASSLTRLGSSYGYTFGSGTRLTVV.

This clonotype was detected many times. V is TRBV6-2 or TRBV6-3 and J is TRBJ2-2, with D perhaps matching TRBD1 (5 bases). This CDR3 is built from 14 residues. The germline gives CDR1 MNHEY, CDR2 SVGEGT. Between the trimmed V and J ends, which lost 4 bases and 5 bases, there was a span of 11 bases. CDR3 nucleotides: TGTGCCAGCAGTTCAAGGGGTTGGACCGGGGAGCTGTTTTTT. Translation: CASSSRGWTGELFF.

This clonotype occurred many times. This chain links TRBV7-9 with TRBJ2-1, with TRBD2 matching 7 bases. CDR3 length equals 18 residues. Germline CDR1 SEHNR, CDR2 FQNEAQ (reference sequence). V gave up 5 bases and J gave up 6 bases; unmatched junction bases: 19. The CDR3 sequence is CASSAITSSGGGANEQFF. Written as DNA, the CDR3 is TGTGCCAGCAGCGCGATAACTAGTAGTGGCGGGGGAGCCAATGAGCAGTTCTTC.

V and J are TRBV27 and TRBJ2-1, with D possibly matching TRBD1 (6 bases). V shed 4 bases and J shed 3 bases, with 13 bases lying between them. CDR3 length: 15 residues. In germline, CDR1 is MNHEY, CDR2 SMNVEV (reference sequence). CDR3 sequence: CASSSTGLFYNEQFF. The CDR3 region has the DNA TGTGCCAGCAGTTCCACAGGGCTCTTCTACAATGAGCAGTTCTTC.

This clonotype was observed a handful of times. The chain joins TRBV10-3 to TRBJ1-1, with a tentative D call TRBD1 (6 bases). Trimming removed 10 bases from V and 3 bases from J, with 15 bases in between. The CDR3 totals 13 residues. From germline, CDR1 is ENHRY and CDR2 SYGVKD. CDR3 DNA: TGTGCCACCTTAAGGGGGGGTCACACTGAAGCTTTCTTT. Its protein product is CATLRGGHTEAFF.

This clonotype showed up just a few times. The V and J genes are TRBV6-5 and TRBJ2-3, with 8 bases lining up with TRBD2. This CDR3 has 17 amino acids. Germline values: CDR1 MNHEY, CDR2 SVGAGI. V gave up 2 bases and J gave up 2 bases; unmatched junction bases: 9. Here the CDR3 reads CASSYRAGELPTDTQYF. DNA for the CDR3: TGTGCCAGCAGTTACCGAGCGGGGGAACTGCCCACAGATACGCAGTATTTT.

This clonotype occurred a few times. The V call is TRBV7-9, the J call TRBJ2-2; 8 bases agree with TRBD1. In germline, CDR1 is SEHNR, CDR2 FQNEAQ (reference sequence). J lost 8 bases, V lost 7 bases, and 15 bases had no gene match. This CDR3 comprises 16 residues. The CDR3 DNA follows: TGTGCCAGCAATTCCCTGGACAGGGATGGTATGGGGGAGCTGTTTTTT. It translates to CASNSLDRDGMGELFF.

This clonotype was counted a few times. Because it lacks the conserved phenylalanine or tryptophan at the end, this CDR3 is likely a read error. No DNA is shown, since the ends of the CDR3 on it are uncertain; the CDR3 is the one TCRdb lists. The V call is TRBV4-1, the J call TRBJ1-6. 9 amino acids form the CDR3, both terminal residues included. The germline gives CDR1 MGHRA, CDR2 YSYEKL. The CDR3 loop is CASCREGVC.

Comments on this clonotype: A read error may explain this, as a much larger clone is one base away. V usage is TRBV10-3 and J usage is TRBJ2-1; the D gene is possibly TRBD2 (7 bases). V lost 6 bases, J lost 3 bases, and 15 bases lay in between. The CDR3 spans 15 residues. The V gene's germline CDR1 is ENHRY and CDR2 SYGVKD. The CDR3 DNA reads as TGTGCCATCAGGACTGCGGGGGCGTTCTACAATGAGCAGTTCTTC. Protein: CAIRTAGAFYNEQFF.

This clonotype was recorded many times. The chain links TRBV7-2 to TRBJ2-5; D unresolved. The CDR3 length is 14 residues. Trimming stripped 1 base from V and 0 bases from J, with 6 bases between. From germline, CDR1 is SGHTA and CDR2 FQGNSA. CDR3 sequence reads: CASSLDVNQETQYF. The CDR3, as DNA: TGTGCCAGCAGCTTAGACGTAAACCAAGAGACCCAGTACTTC.

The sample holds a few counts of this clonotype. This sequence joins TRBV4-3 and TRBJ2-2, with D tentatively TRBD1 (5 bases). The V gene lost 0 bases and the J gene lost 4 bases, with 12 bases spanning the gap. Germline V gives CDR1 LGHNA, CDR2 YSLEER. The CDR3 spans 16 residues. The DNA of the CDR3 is TGCGCCAGCAGCCAAGAATACCAGGGTGGCACCGGGGAGCTGTTTTTT. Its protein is CASSQEYQGGTGELFF.

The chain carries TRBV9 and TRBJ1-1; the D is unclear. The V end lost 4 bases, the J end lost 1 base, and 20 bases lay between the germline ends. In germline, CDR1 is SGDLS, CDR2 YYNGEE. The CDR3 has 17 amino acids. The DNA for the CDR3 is TGTGCCAGCAGCCCCCGGACCACCGCCGGGAGGAACACTGAAGCTTTCTTT. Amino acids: CASSPRTTAGRNTEAFF.

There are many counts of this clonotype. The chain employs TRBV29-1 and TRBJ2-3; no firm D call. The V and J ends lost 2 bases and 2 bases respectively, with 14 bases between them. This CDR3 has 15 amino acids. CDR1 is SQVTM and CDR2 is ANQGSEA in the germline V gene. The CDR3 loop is CSVESHADSTDTQYF. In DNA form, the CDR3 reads TGCAGCGTTGAATCCCACGCGGATTCCACAGATACGCAGTATTTT.

CDR3 DNA sequence: TGTGCCAGCTCACGTGGGTTTACAGAGATAACCTACGAGCAGTACTTC. Translating it yields CASSRGFTEITYEQYF. This chain joins TRBV18 and TRBJ2-7; D ambiguous. V lost 4 bases to trimming and J lost 2 bases, with 18 bases between them. Germline assignment: CDR1 KGHSH and CDR2 LQKENI. CDR3 length: 16 residues.

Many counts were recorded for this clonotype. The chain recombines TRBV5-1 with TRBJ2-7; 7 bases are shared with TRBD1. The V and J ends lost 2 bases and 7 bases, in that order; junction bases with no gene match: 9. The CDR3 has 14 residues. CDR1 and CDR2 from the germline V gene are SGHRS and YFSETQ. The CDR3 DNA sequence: TGCGCCAGCAGCTTTGTAGGACAGGATGGAGAGCAGTACTTC. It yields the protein CASSFVGQDGEQYF. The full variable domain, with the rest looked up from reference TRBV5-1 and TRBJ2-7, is KAGVTQTPRYLIKTRGQQVTLSCSPISGHRSVSWYQQTPGQGLQFLFEYFSETQRNKGNFPGRFSGRQFSNSRSEMNVSTLELGDSALYLCASSFVGQDGEQYFGPGTRLTVT.

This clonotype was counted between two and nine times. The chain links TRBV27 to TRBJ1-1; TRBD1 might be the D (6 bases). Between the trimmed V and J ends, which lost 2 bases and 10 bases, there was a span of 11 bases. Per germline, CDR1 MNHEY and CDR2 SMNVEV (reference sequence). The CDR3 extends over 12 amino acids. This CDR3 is CASSLLGQRAFF. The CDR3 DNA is TGTGCCAGCAGTTTACTTGGACAGAGAGCTTTCTTT.

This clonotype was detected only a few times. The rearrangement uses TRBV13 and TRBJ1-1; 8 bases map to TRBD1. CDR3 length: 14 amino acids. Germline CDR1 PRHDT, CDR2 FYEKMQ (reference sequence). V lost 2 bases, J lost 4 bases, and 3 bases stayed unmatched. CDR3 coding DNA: TGTGCCAGCAGCTTAAGACAGGGGCGCACTGAAGCTTTCTTT. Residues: CASSLRQGRTEAFF.

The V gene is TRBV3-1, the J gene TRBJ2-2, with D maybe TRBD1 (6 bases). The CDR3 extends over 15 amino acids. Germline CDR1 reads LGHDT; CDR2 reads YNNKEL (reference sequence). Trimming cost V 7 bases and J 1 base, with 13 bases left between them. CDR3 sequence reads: CASTLGALNTGELFF. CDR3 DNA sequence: TGTGCCAGCACCCTGGGGGCATTGAACACCGGGGAGCTGTTTTTT.

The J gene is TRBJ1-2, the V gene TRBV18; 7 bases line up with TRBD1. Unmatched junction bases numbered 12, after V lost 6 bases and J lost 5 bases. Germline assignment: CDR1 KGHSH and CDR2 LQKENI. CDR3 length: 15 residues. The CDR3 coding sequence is TGTGCCAGCTCGCCCGACAGGGCAGGGATATATGGCTACACCTTC. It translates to CASSPDRAGIYGYTF.